A selection of T cell receptor beta chains follows, all from one sample in a study of T cell repertoires in aging, cancer and after chemotherapy. MiXCR was run by TCRdb on the multiplex PCR reads, yielding one entry per CDR3 protein. The table has roughly 2,300 distinct CDR3 sequences, about 25% seen once. Sequencing used blood. The origin of the receptors is a human donor with a solid tumor. The CDR3 runs from the conserved cysteine through the conserved F or W. A D gene is named only where the DNA matches it firmly. The listing skips clone size in some rows; elsewhere it reads once, few, many or a size class.

TRBV5-6,NA,TRBJ1-1,once,TGTGCCAGCAGCGGGGCCTTACAGGGACCAAACACTGAAGCTTTCTTT,CASSGALQGPNTEAFF
TRBV30,NA,TRBJ1-2,NA,TGTGCCTGGAGTGTCGGCGGATGGAACTATAACTACACCTTC,CAWSVGGWNYNYTF
TRBV11-2,TRBD1,TRBJ2-7,few,TGTGCCAGCAGCCCCATCAACCCCTCAGGGGGCGCTTGGAACGAGCAGTACTTC,CASSPINPSGGAWNEQYF
TRBV7-2,TRBD2,TRBJ2-3,NA,TGTGCCAGTAGTATATTATCTAGCGGGGGGGCCCTCCTCGCAGATACGCAGTATTTT,CASSILSSGGALLADTQYF
TRBV20-1,TRBD1,TRBJ1-2,medium-sized,TGCAGTGCTAGCCGGGACAGCTATGGCTACACCTTC,CSASRDSYGYTF
TRBV7-3,NA,TRBJ1-1,few,TGTGCCAGCAGCTCCCCGGGGGGAATTGAAGCTTTCTTT,CASSSPGGIEAFF
TRBV6-5,TRBD1,TRBJ2-2,NA,TGTGCCAGCAGTTTACGGACAGGGCCCTTGCCCGGGGAGCTGTTTTTT,CASSLRTGPLPGELFF
TRBV5-4,TRBD2,TRBJ2-7,medium-sized,TGTGCCAGCAGCTTGGGTGGGCTAGCGGCAAGCTCCTACGAGCAGTACTTC,CASSLGGLAASSYEQYF
TRBV24-1,TRBD1,TRBJ2-7,medium-sized,TGTGCCACCAGTGATATGGGACAGGGTCCCGCCTACGAGCAGTACTTC,CATSDMGQGPAYEQYF
TRBV27,NA,TRBJ1-2,medium-sized,TGTGCCAGCAGTTTACGCAGGGGCTATGGCTACACCTTC,CASSLRRGYGYTF
TRBV7-6,TRBD2,TRBJ2-3,medium-sized,TGTGCCAGCAGCTTGGCGGGGGGGGACACAGATACGCAGTATTTT,CASSLAGGDTDTQYF
TRBV12-3/TRBV12-4,NA,TRBJ1-5,NA,TGTGCCAGCGGGAGAAACAGTTATAGCAATCAGCCCCAGCATTTT,CASGRNSYSNQPQHF
TRBV6-5,NA,TRBJ1-6,medium-sized,TGTGCCAGCAGTTACTCCGGGATGGTATCACCCCTCCACTTT,CASSYSGMVSPLHF
TRBV18,NA,TRBJ2-3,medium-sized,TGTGCCAGCTCACCAGACAGCACAGATACGCAGTATTTT,CASSPDSTDTQYF
TRBV7-6,TRBD1,TRBJ1-6,medium-sized,TGTGCCAGCAGTCCCACTGACAGGGCCAGTTCACCCCTCCACTTT,CASSPTDRASSPLHF
TRBV19,NA,TRBJ1-5,NA,TGTGCCAGCAGAGACAGGCCAGATCAGCCCCAGCATTTT,CASRDRPDQPQHF
TRBV10-2,TRBD1,TRBJ1-2,few,TGCGCCAGCAGTGCCTCGAGGACAGGGACCCCCAACTATGGCTACACCTTC,CASSASRTGTPNYGYTF
TRBV19,NA,TRBJ1-5,NA,TGTGCCAGTAGGCCACAGGGCAATCAGCCCCAGCATTTT,CASRPQGNQPQHF
TRBV27,TRBD2,TRBJ2-5,few,TGTGCCAGCAGTGCCTCATGGACTAGCGGGGGGAAACAAGAGACCCAGTACTTC,CASSASWTSGGKQETQYF
TRBV19,NA,TRBJ2-1,medium-sized,TGTGCCAGTAGTAGGGAGGACTTATACAATGAGCAGTTCTTC,CASSREDLYNEQFF
TRBV11-2,TRBD2,TRBJ2-2,few,TGTGCCAGCAGCCTCCACGGACTAGCGGGGAACACCGGGGAGCTGTTTTTT,CASSLHGLAGNTGELFF
TRBV29-1,NA,TRBJ1-3,NA,TGCAGCGTTCTGACAGGCTCTGGAAACACCATATATTTT,CSVLTGSGNTIYF
TRBV7-2,TRBD2,TRBJ2-1,few,TGTGCCAGCAGCTTGGCGGGACTAGGACCGGGCCATGAGCAGTTCTTC,CASSLAGLGPGHEQFF
TRBV12-3/TRBV12-4,NA,TRBJ1-3,NA,TGTGCCAGCAGTACCCAGAGGGGATCCGGCTCTGGAAACACCATATATTTT,CASSTQRGSGSGNTIYF
TRBV5-4,NA,TRBJ1-5,medium-sized,TGTGCCAGCAGCCTGGATAGCAATCAGCCCCAGCATTTT,CASSLDSNQPQHF
TRBV5-6,TRBD1,TRBJ2-2,NA,TGCGCCAGCAGCTACACGGGACAGGGAAACACCGGGGAGCTGTTTTTT,CASSYTGQGNTGELFF
TRBV5-5,TRBD2,TRBJ2-7,medium-sized,TGTGCCAGCAGCTTGGAACTGGGACTAGCCCTCTACGAGCAGTACTTC,CASSLELGLALYEQYF
TRBV30,NA,TRBJ2-3,medium-sized,TGTGCCTGGAGCGGGCTCCTTAGGCAGTATTTT,CAWSGLLRQYF
TRBV6-2/TRBV6-3,TRBD1,TRBJ1-5,medium-sized,TGTGCCAGCAGACCAAGACAGGGGGCGAGCAATCAGCCCCAGCATTTT,CASRPRQGASNQPQHF
TRBV12-3/TRBV12-4,NA,TRBJ1-1,few,TGTGCCAGCAGTTTAGCAAGGAGGGCCGAAGCTTTCTTT,CASSLARRAEAFF
TRBV20-1,TRBD2,TRBJ2-5,few,TGCAGTGCTCCTAGCGGGGGCGTTGCTAGCGAGACCCAGTACTTC,CSAPSGGVASETQYF
TRBV5-4,TRBD2,TRBJ2-2,medium-sized,TGTGCCAGCAGCACGGGACTAGCGGGGGGGCGACCGGTCACCGGGGAGCTGTTTTTT,CASSTGLAGGRPVTGELFF
TRBV6-1,NA,TRBJ1-4,few,TGTGCCAGCAGTGAAAGGCGTAGATCTAATGAAAAACTGTTTTTT,CASSERRRSNEKLFF
TRBV6-4,NA,TRBJ2-2,medium-sized,TGTGCCAGCAGTGACTCGACAAACACCGGGGAGCTGTTTTTT,CASSDSTNTGELFF
TRBV7-9,TRBD2,TRBJ2-5,NA,TGTGCCAGCAGCTTACTTCAGACTAGCGGGGGAGAGACCCAGTACTTC,CASSLLQTSGGETQYF
TRBV6-5,NA,TRBJ2-6,few,TGTGCCAGCAGTTACTCCGGGGGGCTTCGGGCGGGGGACTCTGGGGCCAACGTCCTGACTTTC,CASSYSGGLRAGDSGANVLTF
TRBV19,NA,TRBJ2-4,medium-sized,TGTGCCAGTAGTACAGAGGGGGGGGAGAACATTCAGTACTTC,CASSTEGGENIQYF
TRBV9,TRBD1,TRBJ1-6,NA,TGTGCCAGCAGCGGGATGGGACAGGAGAATTCACCCCTCCACTTT,CASSGMGQENSPLHF
TRBV6-2/TRBV6-3,NA,TRBJ2-1,medium-sized,TGTGCCAGCCAAGGGGGCAATGAGCAGTTCTTC,CASQGGNEQFF
TRBV7-6,TRBD1,TRBJ1-6,medium-sized,TGTGCCAGCAGCTTAGTTAGCCAGGGGGGCTCACCCCTCCACTTT,CASSLVSQGGSPLHF
TRBV6-2/TRBV6-3,NA,TRBJ1-6,medium-sized,TGTGCCAGCAGTCCCTTCCCTACAGGGTACAATTCACCCCTCCACTTT,CASSPFPTGYNSPLHF
TRBV5-5,TRBD1,TRBJ2-7,medium-sized,TGTGCCAGCAGCTTGGGGGGACAGGGTCTTGAGCAGTACTTC,CASSLGGQGLEQYF
TRBV18,NA,TRBJ2-5,NA,TGTGCCAGCTCACCGTGGGCCCAAGAGACCCAGTACTTC,CASSPWAQETQYF
TRBV5-4,NA,TRBJ1-2,large,TGTGCCAGCAGCTTCGGGGGCGAGGGAAGCTATGGCTACACCTTC,CASSFGGEGSYGYTF
TRBV30,NA,TRBJ1-2,NA,TGTGCCTGGAGTGTCGCATCGGCAGTATCGGGCTACACCTTC,CAWSVASAVSGYTF
TRBV5-1,TRBD2,TRBJ2-1,NA,TGCGCCAGCAGCTTGCGGACTAGCGGGGCTGCCAATGAGCAGTTCTTC,CASSLRTSGAANEQFF
TRBV5-4,NA,TRBJ1-1,medium-sized,TGTGCCAGCAGCTCGGAGTTATATATGAACACTGAAGCTTTCTTT,CASSSELYMNTEAFF
TRBV12-3/TRBV12-4,TRBD2,TRBJ2-7,medium-sized,TGTGCCAGCAGCCCGACTAGCGGGGTGATCCACGAGCAGTACTTC,CASSPTSGVIHEQYF
TRBV27,NA,TRBJ2-6,medium-sized,TGTGCCAGCAGTTATCTCTCTGGGGCCAACGTCCTGACTTTC,CASSYLSGANVLTF
TRBV20-1,NA,TRBJ1-1,medium-sized,TGCAGTGCTAGAGATAGACTGGGGACTGAAGCTTTCTTT,CSARDRLGTEAFF
TRBV18,TRBD2,TRBJ2-1,medium-sized,TGTGCCAGCTCCCAAACCCTGGGACTAGCGGGAGCACTCTCCTACAATGAGCAGTTCTTC,CASSQTLGLAGALSYNEQFF
TRBV27,NA,TRBJ2-3,hyperexpanded,TGTGCCAGCAGTTTAGCGGGGCTCTACACAGATACGCAGTATTTT,CASSLAGLYTDTQYF
TRBV10-1,TRBD1,TRBJ1-2,NA,TGCGCCAGCAGTGACTTACAGGGGGAAGACTATGGCTACACCTTC,CASSDLQGEDYGYTF
TRBV10-3,TRBD1,TRBJ1-3,few,TGTGCCATCAGTGAGTCTAGCGGGACAGAATTCTCTGGAAACACCATATATTTT,CAISESSGTEFSGNTIYF